These 10 T cell receptor beta chains share one sample of origin, sequenced in a study of T cell changes during pregnancy in multiple sclerosis. Measured with immunoSEQ multiplex PCR; TCRdb has only the in-frame clones, and not every one. The sample lists almost 20,000 clones; approximately 90% were seen once. The sequencing used CD8+ T cells from peripheral blood mononuclear cells, collected in the second trimester of pregnancy. All receptors come from a female donor in good health, enrolled as a control in a pregnancy study.

This sequence joins TRBV7-9 and TRBJ2-7, with 9 bases fitting TRBD2. V shed 2 bases and J 4 bases; nucleotides not matched to a gene: 9. CDR1 is SEHNR, CDR2 FQNEAQ, per germline (reference sequence). The CDR3 is made up of 16 amino acids. This chain's CDR3 is CASSLIAGALDYEQYF. The DNA of the CDR3 is TGTGCCAGCAGCTTAATAGCGGGGGCACTGGATTACGAGCAGTACTTC.

The chain recombines TRBV30 with TRBJ2-7; no firm D call. The V gene's germline CDR1 is GTSNPN and CDR2 SVGIG (reference sequence). The V end was cut by 2 bases, the J end by 0 bases, with 11 bases between. The CDR3 consists of 14 residues. CDR3 sequence: CAWSLGQLSYEQYF. CDR3 in DNA: TGTGCCTGGAGTCTAGGCCAACTCTCCTACGAGCAGTACTTC.

This clone appeared a few times. This chain uses TRBV6-5 with TRBJ1-5, with TRBD1 matching over 9 bases. The CDR3 contains 13 residues. Germline V gene data show CDR1 as MNHEY and CDR2 as SVGAGI. V shed 5 bases, J shed 6 bases, and the junction held 2 bases outside the gene matches. CDR3 amino acids: CASSGTGPQPQHF. The CDR3 nucleotides read TGTGCCAGCAGTGGGACAGGGCCTCAGCCCCAGCATTTT.

The rearrangement joins TRBV6-1 to TRBJ1-4; the match to TRBD1 covers 10 bases. The germline V gene encodes CDR1 MNHNS and CDR2 SASEGT. The CDR3 extends over 16 amino acids. The V segment lost 1 base and the J segment 5 bases; nucleotides outside the gene matches: 4. The CDR3 DNA sequence: TGTGCCAGCAGTGAAGAGGGGGGACAGGGGAATGAAAAACTGTTTTTT. As protein: CASSEEGGQGNEKLFF.

This clone has just one count. One end of the junction fails to match germline, which may point to a read error. This sequence joins TRBV7-7 and TRBJ2-1, with 12 bases that match TRBD2. The germline V gene has CDR1 SSHAT and CDR2 FNYEAQ (reference sequence). CDR3 length: 16 amino acids. The CDR3 sequence is CASSLRTSGRHNEQFF. CDR3 in DNA: TGTGCTAGCAGCTTACGTACTAGCGGGAGGCACAATGAGCAGTTCTTC.

The genes are TRBV25-1 and TRBJ2-7, with D perhaps TRBD1 (6 bases). CDR3 size: 13 residues. V lost 8 bases and J lost 0, with 11 bases in between. The germline V gene encodes CDR1 MGHDK and CDR2 SYGVNS. The CDR3 protein is CASSDRYSYEQYF. DNA of the CDR3: TGTGCCAGCTCGGACAGATACTCCTACGAGCAGTACTTC.

This chain uses TRBV5-1 with TRBJ2-1; possible D gene TRBD1, 6 bases. The CDR3 consists of 15 residues. V lost 2 bases and J 5 bases, leaving 14 bases between the germline ends. From germline, CDR1 is SGHRS and CDR2 YFSETQ. CDR3 sequence: CASSFRGGWDNEQFF. CDR3 DNA: TGCGCCAGCAGCTTTCGAGGGGGTTGGGACAATGAGCAGTTCTTC.

V usage is TRBV15 and J usage is TRBJ2-5, with D tentatively TRBD2 (6 bases). The last part of the DNA fits TRBJ2-7 better; the J call may be wrong. The germline gives CDR1 LNHNV, CDR2 YYDKDF (reference sequence). The CDR3 totals 15 residues. CDR3 DNA: TGTGCCACCAGCAGAGGGGATCGGGAGATCGACGAGCAGTACTTC. This gives the protein CATSRGDREIDEQYF.

This clone was detected only once. The chain carries TRBV4-1 and TRBJ1-4; 7 bases fit TRBD1. The CDR3 sequence is 15 residues long. The ends lost 1 base at V and 8 bases at J; junction bases unmatched: 7. The V gene's germline CDR1 is MGHRA and CDR2 YSYEKL. The CDR3 coding sequence is TGCGCCAGCAGCCAAGGCTACAGGGGCAACGAAAAACTGTTTTTT. Protein sequence: CASSQGYRGNEKLFF.

The V gene is TRBV5-6, the J gene TRBJ1-1, with D perhaps matching TRBD1 (6 bases). The V end was cut by 4 bases, the J end by 7 bases, with 20 bases between. The CDR3 loop spans 15 amino acids. Germline V gives CDR1 SGHDT, CDR2 YYEEEE. Written as DNA, the CDR3 is TGTGCCAGCAGCACCTACCACAGGGCGGGCGGTGAAGCTTTCTTT. Amino acids: CASSTYHRAGGEAFF.